This TCR beta chain was identified during a study of T cell responses to AZD1222 COVID-19 vaccine. Trimming removed 3 bases at V and 5 bases at J, with 13 bases between. CDR1 is LGHDT and CDR2 is YNNKEL in the germline V gene (reference sequence). The CDR3 is 14 amino acids. The repertoire was sequenced with immunoSEQ multiplex PCR; TCRdb's copy has only in-frame clones and lacks some. In the table there are 180,000 or so clones, about 90% of which are singletons. In this sample, this clone turned up once. Its antigen remains unknown. General study points: Distributed over spike, vaccine-associated CD4 TCRs predominated at 160-218 and 743-854. Repertoire samples came only from after the peak T cell response. Unmutated variant regions are reportedly targeted by nearly half of spike-specific TCRs.

Sequencing used peripheral blood, obtained 28 days after the second AZD1222 dose. This TCR was sampled from an adult who received the AZD1222 COVID-19 vaccine. The chain joins TRBV3-1 (or the pseudogene TRBV3-2) to TRBJ2-5; D not certain. This chain's CDR3 is CASSQPLAMETQYF. In nucleotides, the CDR3 is TGTGCCAGCAGCCAGCCCCTCGCCATGGAGACCCAGTACTTC.